This TCR beta chain was identified in a study of blood T cell repertoires in COVID-19. The wider study: In each case, the material was cDNA or gDNA derived from T cells, B-cell-depleted T cells, or PBMCs.

The protocol was immunoSEQ multiplex PCR, while the TCRdb copy is restricted to in-frame clones and leaves out a portion. The sample consists of about 260,000 clones, approximately 86% of them appearing once. J gave up 4 bases and V 2 bases, and 11 bases lay outside the gene matches. CDR1 and CDR2 from the germline V gene are LGHNA and YNFKEQ. The CDR3 has 16 residues. The chain employs TRBV4-2 and TRBJ2-7, with 7 positions matching TRBD1. This sequence originates from a human donor in a cohort sampled during active COVID-19. The sample was peripheral blood. Here the CDR3 DNA reads TGTGCCAGCAGCCAACCACGACAGGGTAGGAGATACGAGCAGTACTTC. Residues: CASSQPRQGRRYEQYF.